Listed below are T cell receptor beta chains from one sample, sequenced in a study of blood T cells in healthy people across ages. One entry per CDR3 protein results from TCRdb running MiXCR on the 5' RACE reads. This table holds around 1.1 million distinct CDR3 sequences, 35% to 40% found once. Source material: blood. The receptor set was obtained from a young man in good health. The CDR3 runs from the conserved cysteine through the conserved F or W. The D gene is left open where the match is weak. Size values are once, few and many counts, or a class for expanded clones, and some rows have none.

V	size	J	D	CDR3	DNA
TRBV19	few	TRBJ2-3	TRBD2	CASSRTGGQADTQYF	TGTGCCAGTAGTAGGACGGGGGGTCAGGCAGATACGCAGTATTTT
TRBV7-9	NA	TRBJ1-3	NA	CASSLALGDENTIYF	TGTGCCAGCAGCTTAGCGCTCGGGGATGAAAACACCATATATTTT
TRBV12-3/TRBV12-4	NA	TRBJ1-3	NA	CASSPQGPGSGNTIYF	TGTGCCAGCAGTCCCCAGGGACCCGGCTCTGGAAACACCATATATTTT
TRBV12-3/TRBV12-4	few	TRBJ1-2	TRBD1	CASRATGVDYGYTF	TGTGCCAGCAGGGCGACAGGGGTTGACTATGGCTACACCTTC
TRBV7-9	NA	TRBJ2-3	TRBD2	CASSPSGRGTDTQYF	TGTGCCAGCAGCCCTTCCGGGAGGGGCACAGATACGCAGTATTTT
TRBV20-1	NA	TRBJ1-4	NA	CSAREGHPNEKLFF	TGCAGTGCTAGAGAGGGGCATCCTAATGAAAAACTGTTTTTT
TRBV6-2/TRBV6-3	many	TRBJ2-1	NA	CASSYSGGRLGDNNEQFF	TGTGCCAGCAGTTACTCTGGAGGCAGGTTGGGGGATAACAATGAGCAGTTCTTC
TRBV6-5	few	TRBJ2-7	TRBD1	CASRAAGQASYEQYF	TGTGCCAGCAGGGCCGCGGGACAGGCGTCCTACGAGCAGTACTTC
TRBV30	NA	TRBJ2-3	NA	CAYINRDIGTDTQYF	TGTGCCTACATAAACCGGGACATCGGGACAGATACGCAGTATTTT
TRBV30	NA	TRBJ2-1	TRBD2	CAWSSGTSGGRNNEQFF	TGTGCCTGGAGTTCCGGGACTAGCGGGGGCCGGAACAATGAGCAGTTCTTC
TRBV29-1	NA	TRBJ2-7	NA	CSVARGPYEQYF	TGCAGCGTTGCGCGGGGTCCCTACGAGCAGTACTTC
TRBV7-6	few	TRBJ1-4	NA	CASSAGQTINEKLFF	TGTGCCAGCAGCGCAGGACAGACGATTAATGAAAAACTGTTTTTT
TRBV27	NA	TRBJ1-5	NA	CASSPNSGNQPQHF	TGTGCCAGCAGTCCCAACTCGGGCAATCAGCCCCAGCATTTT
TRBV5-6	few	TRBJ2-7	NA	CASSPGEWVGNEQYF	TGTGCCAGCAGCCCGGGTGAGTGGGTGGGCAATGAGCAGTACTTC
TRBV7-2	few	TRBJ2-7	NA	CASSPRLVSYEQYF	TGTGCCAGCAGCCCCCGACTAGTTTCCTACGAGCAGTACTTC
TRBV29-1	NA	TRBJ1-1	NA	CSVSDKDTEAFF	TGCAGCGTCTCCGACAAGGACACTGAAGCTTTCTTT
TRBV6-5	NA	TRBJ1-1	NA	CASVRGRRGEAFF	TGTGCCAGCGTCCGGGGGCGGAGAGGCGAAGCTTTCTTT
TRBV6-6	NA	TRBJ1-2	TRBD1	CASSTGTGFYGYTF	TGTGCCAGCAGTACCGGGACAGGGTTCTATGGCTACACCTTC
TRBV27	NA	TRBJ1-6	NA	CASSSGPSSPLHF	TGTGCCAGCAGTTCGGGACCGAGCTCACCCCTCCACTTT
TRBV20-1	few	TRBJ1-4	NA	CSARDLARGEKLFF	TGCAGTGCTAGGGACCTGGCTAGGGGGGAAAAACTGTTTTTT
TRBV7-6	few	TRBJ1-1	TRBD1	CASSLRQGGSAVRTEAFF	TGTGCCAGCAGCTTACGACAGGGAGGGTCAGCGGTGAGGACTGAAGCTTTCTTT
TRBV7-8	NA	TRBJ1-2	TRBD1	CASSPWTGRINYGYTF	TGTGCCAGCAGCCCCTGGACAGGGAGGATTAACTATGGCTACACCTTC
TRBV4-2	NA	TRBJ1-1	TRBD1	CASSPNPGTGLQNTEAFF	TGTGCCAGCAGCCCGAACCCCGGGACAGGACTCCAGAACACTGAAGCTTTCTTT
TRBV20-1	NA	TRBJ2-7	NA	CSANQGYEQYF	TGCAGTGCGAACCAGGGCTACGAGCAGTACTTC
TRBV27	NA	TRBJ1-5	NA	CASSPRTAWDDQPDSNQPQHF	TGTGCCAGCAGTCCGCGGACAGCTTGGGACGACCAACCTGATAGCAATCAGCCCCAGCATTTT
TRBV12-5	NA	TRBJ2-6	NA	CASARDGKASGANVLTF	TGTGCTAGTGCCAGGGACGGGAAGGCCTCTGGGGCCAACGTCCTGACTTTC
TRBV12-3/TRBV12-4	NA	TRBJ2-7	TRBD1	CASSWSDRGSYEQYF	TGTGCCAGCAGTTGGAGCGACAGGGGGTCATACGAGCAGTACTTC
TRBV12-3/TRBV12-4	many	TRBJ2-4	NA	CASSFGGNIQYF	TGTGCCAGCAGTTTTGGGGGGAACATTCAGTACTTC
TRBV20-1	few	TRBJ2-7	NA	CSARFREYEQYF	TGCAGTGCTAGGTTCAGGGAATACGAGCAGTACTTC